The following is a TCR beta chain sequence with its context. The record originates from a study of blood T cell repertoires in COVID-19. Study information: COVID-19 samples, acute and convalescent, were from the United States, Italy and Spain. Sources were T cells, B-cell-depleted T cells, or PBMCs; the material itself was cDNA or gDNA.

CDR1 and CDR2 from the germline V gene are LGHDT and YNNKEL (reference sequence). V dropped 5 bases and J dropped 2; count of bases not matched to a gene: 5. The CDR3 totals 14 residues. The authors' processing: Amplified reference gene primers provided the basis for estimating nucleated cell counts. Profiling relied on immunoSEQ multiplex PCR, and the TCRdb table lists in-frame clones only, not all of them. V, J and clone size derive from that table, while D and trimming were established from the DNA sequence. Of some 260,000 clones in the sample, 70% to 90% were seen once. The TCR originated in a man between 18 and 35 years old with active or convalescent COVID-19. What was sequenced was peripheral blood. The J gene is TRBJ1-2, the V gene TRBV3-1 (or the pseudogene TRBV3-2), with 7 bases matching TRBD1. CDR3 sequence: CASSIPGQNYGYTF. The CDR3 DNA sequence: TGTGCCAGCAGCATTCCGGGACAGAACTATGGCTACACCTTC.